Listed below are T cell receptor beta chains from one sample, sequenced in a study of human T cells and chemical hapten exposure. MiXCR was run by TCRdb on the RACE reads, yielding one entry per CDR3 protein. In the table there are under 100,000 distinct CDR3 sequences, 10% to 13% of which are singletons. Specimen: whole blood, collected in connection with sensitization to the hapten diphenylcyclopropenone (DPC). The receptors were sampled from a woman aged 25-40 years with alopecia areata. Some clones in this sample may be carry-over from other donors' samples. The CDR3 runs from the conserved cysteine through the conserved F or W.

CDR3aa: CASSLEAAYQETQYF
v_gene: TRBV5-1

CDR3aa: CASSYSRGQLADTQYF
v_gene: TRBV27

CDR3aa: CASSSRQGRTGELFF
v_gene: TRBV11-2

CDR3aa: CAISSLQEYEQYF
v_gene: TRBV10-3

CDR3aa: CASSPRLAADTQYF
v_gene: TRBV5-4

CDR3aa: CASSENNYGYTF
v_gene: TRBV6-2/TRBV6-3

CDR3aa: CASSPQGAGSPLHF
v_gene: TRBV4-3

CDR3aa: CSVDFGVRGNNEQFF
v_gene: TRBV29-1

CDR3aa: CASSQERFAANEKLFF
v_gene: TRBV4-1

CDR3aa: CASSLLQGSDTQYF
v_gene: TRBV7-2

CDR3aa: CASSLGGKHRGDTQYF
v_gene: TRBV7-2

CDR3aa: CASSYSPATNEKLFF
v_gene: TRBV6-5

CDR3aa: CASSLMTEQYF
v_gene: TRBV11-2

CDR3aa: CASSLMAARNEKLFF
v_gene: TRBV11-2

CDR3aa: CAIGTGSSTNEKLFF
v_gene: TRBV10-3

CDR3aa: CASSLKSPGGFQETQYF
v_gene: TRBV5-6

CDR3aa: CASSKRPVRSAGELFF
v_gene: TRBV7-6

CDR3aa: CASSFGQGNEKLFF
v_gene: TRBV12-3/TRBV12-4

CDR3aa: CSAFRDRGYNSPLHF
v_gene: TRBV20-1

CDR3aa: CASSQSTGYSATQYF
v_gene: TRBV3-1

CDR3aa: CASSGGDRSLYEQYF
v_gene: TRBV5-1

CDR3aa: CASSLAGRTEAFF
v_gene: TRBV5-1

CDR3aa: CSVDHRGLNTEAFF
v_gene: TRBV29-1

CDR3aa: CAISEASYEQYF
v_gene: TRBV10-3

CDR3aa: CASSLVEDTQYF
v_gene: TRBV7-9

CDR3aa: CATSDPTGDFTDTQYF
v_gene: TRBV24-1

CDR3aa: CANSLSLPGTDEQYF
v_gene: TRBV28

CDR3aa: CSVQEGSETQYF
v_gene: TRBV29-1

CDR3aa: CASSLPGTSGPEGPGELFF
v_gene: TRBV27

CDR3aa: CASSLGRPTGGYTF
v_gene: TRBV12-3/TRBV12-4

CDR3aa: CSARGGDSDRYGYTF
v_gene: TRBV20-1

CDR3aa: CASSLAGEALNTEAFF
v_gene: TRBV5-1

CDR3aa: CASRTSGTAYIPLHF
v_gene: TRBV6-5

CDR3aa: CSARGYMTSGTNTGELFF
v_gene: TRBV20-1

CDR3aa: CASSPGGPYEQYF
v_gene: TRBV7-9

CDR3aa: CASSLSGLEGRDTQYF
v_gene: TRBV11-2

CDR3aa: CASSPPWGCYEQYF
v_gene: TRBV4-3

CDR3aa: CSASGRDRLSPLHF
v_gene: TRBV20-1

CDR3aa: CASTLGQPNSPLHF
v_gene: TRBV28

CDR3aa: CASSQDFRRGGTTDTQYF
v_gene: TRBV4-2

CDR3aa: CSATGRSTEAFF
v_gene: TRBV29-1

CDR3aa: CAISGLRADTQYF
v_gene: TRBV10-3

CDR3aa: CATSDTNNQPQHF
v_gene: TRBV24-1

CDR3aa: CATSRDLRLVKTQYF
v_gene: TRBV15

CDR3aa: CASSLEGQGGGQYF
v_gene: TRBV5-1

CDR3aa: CSGRKDRGEEQYF
v_gene: TRBV29-1

CDR3aa: CSAMRQPYSNQPQHF
v_gene: TRBV20-1

CDR3aa: CASSQEDGRGMGVRAEAFF
v_gene: TRBV3-1

CDR3aa: CASSPYGGTYEQYF
v_gene: TRBV6-5